This T cell receptor beta chain stems from a study of CD8 T cells in ankylosing spondylitis. Study observations and caveats: Disease-associated clones were CD8+ and fairly uncommon in peripheral blood. Matched ankylosing spondylitis synovial fluid reportedly contained a significantly enriched population of disease-linked clones.

V was pared by 6 bases and J by 3 bases, with 16 bases between. Germline V gene sequence: CDR1 SGDLS, CDR2 YYNGEE. The CDR3 is 15 residues long. Each TCR beta library was made by quantitative 5'-RACE that incorporated molecular barcodes. TCRdb reprocessed the 5' RACE reads with MiXCR, giving one entry per CDR3 protein. The sample records tens of thousands of distinct CDR3 sequences, about 3% being singletons. There are a few counts of this clonotype. Its antigen is unidentified. The chain couples TRBV9 to TRBJ2-1; D remains unclear. This TCR derives from a male donor with ankylosing spondylitis or in good health (not recorded which). Sequenced: blood, either unsorted or a sorted T cell fraction (not recorded which). The DNA for the CDR3 is TGTGCCAGCACCCCCGGCTCGAGCTTCTACAATGAGCAGTTCTTC. Protein product: CASTPGSSFYNEQFF.